The source of this TCR beta chain is a study of T cells in Graves' hyperthyroidism and ophthalmopathy (dated by TCRdb to between 2018 and 2021). In terms of the full investigation: Peripheral blood samples were taken at the time of initial diagnosis, prior to any treatment. After blood sampling, hyperthyroidism patients were treated with methimazole at a starting dose of 30 mg daily, and ophthalmopathy patients were treated with high-dose intravenous methylprednisolone. An independent validation cohort of some 18 hyperthyroidism patients and 15 or so patients who later progressed to ophthalmopathy tested prospective prediction of ophthalmopathy. The study also compared thyroid tissue and blood T-cell repertoires from roughly six Graves' hyperthyroidism patients. The approximately 95 discovery patients were divided at random into training and test sets in a 7:3 ratio. The paper reports TCR Vbeta CDR3 sequencing of roughly 140 peripheral blood samples: 43 ophthalmopathy, about 75 hyperthyroidism and approximately 17 progressor patients. To identify distinguishing TCR V-J signatures, a discovery cohort of 90 to 100 patients was used, comprising under 45 with Graves' ophthalmopathy and roughly 60 with stable Graves' hyperthyroidism. Paper-wide results and their limitations: Sample size was not statistically predetermined, and blinding of investigators to group allocation was not performed. In validation, the model predicted progression to ophthalmopathy with 60% to 71% sensitivity and roughly 75% specificity, a median of 6.5 months before onset. Ophthalmopathy was separated from stable hyperthyroidism by a 13 V-J signature model, with around 90% sensitivity and 81% to 82% specificity obtained in cross-validation and 80%/75% obtained in testing. Most expanded thyroid clonotypes (frequency above 0.001) were also detected in blood, suggesting blood repertoires may reflect thyroid immune responses.

Amplification of TCR beta CDR3 regions was carried out from RNA transcripts. The first round of RT-PCR for the TCR CDR3 was performed with the HTBI primer set and the Qiagen OneStep RT-PCR kit. Libraries were constructed in a second round of multiplex PCR, after which size selection and purification were carried out. The libraries were sequenced on an Illumina HiSeq2000 using paired-end 100 bp reads. Turning to the authors' computational methods: Raw data were processed with SOAPnuke, discarding reads with adapters, uncalled bases, mean Phred below 15, or no exact constant-primer or identifier match. High-quality paired reads were merged using COPE v1.2.5, and each unique nucleotide sequence was defined as a clonotype. MiTCR v1.1 was used to align the clonotypes against IMGT TRBV, TRBD and TRBJ reference segments. Only V-J combinations with frequency above 0.0001, covering 99.2% of repertoires, were analysed. A TCS score was defined as the ratio between F50 (clonal expansion) and ExV (chaos), using BLOSUM62-based TCRdist between CDR3 peptides within each V-J. Welch's t-statistics and random forest reduced approximately 520 V-J features to 13, which were used in a naive Bayes classifier (R e1071). The public reads were reprocessed in TCRdb via fastp at Q25 and MiXCR, keeping in-frame beta chains. Each entry merges the rows of one CDR3 protein and shows their most common DNA and genes. The authors' filters were not applied to this entry. This sample comprises fewer than 200,000 distinct CDR3 sequences, approximately 17% of them detected only once. Under 35% of the sample lies in the top ten.

At the junction V is shortened by 4 bases and J by 4 bases, with 13 bases in between. Its CDR3 holds 14 amino acids, cysteine through phenylalanine. The only DNA kept is the CDR3, 42 bases in frame from the first base. CDR1 LGHDT and CDR2 YNNKEL are derived from the germline V gene (reference sequence). This clonotype was recorded at least ten times. The antigen it recognizes is unknown. Base qualities are missing; no much larger clone stands one base away. Graves' hyperthyroidism was defined as stable when no progression to ophthalmopathy occurred over 18 months of follow-up. Hyperthyroidism patients were newly diagnosed, with disease duration under 2 months, and aged 18 to 65 years. Any patient with an uncontrolled infection, another autoimmune disease, pregnancy or lactation was excluded. Clinical symptoms, serum thyroxine and TRAb, thyroid ultrasound, and orbital computed tomography formed the basis for the diagnoses. PBMCs were separated from around 9.1 ml of fresh peripheral blood using Ficoll-Paque density gradient centrifugation. Trizol reagent was used to extract total RNA, and RNA quality was then checked on an Agilent 2100 Bioanalyzer.

This clonotype was sampled from a woman between 50 and 59 years old with Graves' hyperthyroidism. Recombination linked TRBV3-1 to TRBJ1-2; matching of 5 bases hints at TRBD1 as the D gene. Sequencing was performed on blood. Read as DNA, the sequence is TGTGCCAGCAGCCCGAGGGGCGCCACCTATGGCTACACCTTC. This gives the protein CASSPRGATYGYTF. The full variable domain, completed from the reference TRBV3-1 and TRBJ1-2 proteins outside the CDR3, reads DTAVSQTPKYLVTQMGNDKSIKCEQNLGHDTMYWYKQDSKKFLKIMFSYNNKELIINETVPNRFSPKSPDKAHLNLHINSLELGDSAVYFCASSPRGATYGYTFGSGTRLTVV.